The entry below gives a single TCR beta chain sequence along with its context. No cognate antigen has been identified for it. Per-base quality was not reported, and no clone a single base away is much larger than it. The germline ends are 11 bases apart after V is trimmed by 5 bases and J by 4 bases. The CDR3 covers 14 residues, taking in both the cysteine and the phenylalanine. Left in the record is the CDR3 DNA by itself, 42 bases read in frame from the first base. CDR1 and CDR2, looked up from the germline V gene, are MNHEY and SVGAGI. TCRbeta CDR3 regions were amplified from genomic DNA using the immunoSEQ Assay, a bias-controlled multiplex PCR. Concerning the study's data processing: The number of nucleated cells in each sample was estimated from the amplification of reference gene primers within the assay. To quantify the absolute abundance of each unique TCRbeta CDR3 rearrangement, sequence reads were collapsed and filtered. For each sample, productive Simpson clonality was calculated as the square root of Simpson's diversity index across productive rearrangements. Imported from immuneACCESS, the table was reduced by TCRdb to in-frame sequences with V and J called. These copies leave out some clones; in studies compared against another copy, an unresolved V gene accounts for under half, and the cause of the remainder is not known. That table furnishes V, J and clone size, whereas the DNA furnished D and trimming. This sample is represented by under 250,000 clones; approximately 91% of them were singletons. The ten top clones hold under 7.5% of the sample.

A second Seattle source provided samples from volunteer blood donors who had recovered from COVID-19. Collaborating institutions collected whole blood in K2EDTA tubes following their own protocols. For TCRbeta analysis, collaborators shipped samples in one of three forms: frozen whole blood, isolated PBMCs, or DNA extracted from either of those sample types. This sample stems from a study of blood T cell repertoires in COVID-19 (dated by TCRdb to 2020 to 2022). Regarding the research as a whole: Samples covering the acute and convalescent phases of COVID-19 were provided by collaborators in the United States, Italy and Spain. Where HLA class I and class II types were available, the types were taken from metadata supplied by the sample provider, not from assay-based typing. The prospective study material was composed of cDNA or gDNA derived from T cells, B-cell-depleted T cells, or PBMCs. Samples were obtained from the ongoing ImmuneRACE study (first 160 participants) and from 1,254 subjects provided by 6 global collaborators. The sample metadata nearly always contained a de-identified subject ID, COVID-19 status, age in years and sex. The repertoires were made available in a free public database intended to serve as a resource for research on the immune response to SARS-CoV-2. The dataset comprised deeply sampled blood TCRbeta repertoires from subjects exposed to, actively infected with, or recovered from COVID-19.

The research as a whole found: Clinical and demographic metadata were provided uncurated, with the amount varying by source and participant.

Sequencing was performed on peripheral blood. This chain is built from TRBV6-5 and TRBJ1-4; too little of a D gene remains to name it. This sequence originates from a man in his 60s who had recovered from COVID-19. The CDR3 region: CASSRMSLNEKLFF. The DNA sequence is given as TGTGCCAGCAGTCGAATGAGCCTTAATGAAAAACTGTTTTTT.